At least ten counts were recorded for the clone carrying this TCR beta chain. The antigen remains undetermined. Hyperthyroidism of Graves' type that showed no ophthalmopathy progression within 18 months was stable. Cells are PBMCs isolated from about 10 ml of fresh blood. This specimen belongs to a study of T cells in Graves' hyperthyroidism and ophthalmopathy. The germline gives CDR1 DFQATT, CDR2 SNEGSKA (reference sequence). The CDR3 totals 12 residues. Trimming took 0 bases from V and 4 from J, leaving 7 bases between them. Template material for amplifying TCR beta CDR3 regions consisted of RNA transcripts. HTBI primers drove first-round RT-PCR of the TCR CDR3. TCRdb used MiXCR to reprocess the multiplex PCR reads, holding one entry per CDR3 protein. The sample shows 650,000 to 700,000 distinct CDR3 sequences, about 18% of them seen only once. Study-level findings and limits: Most expanded thyroid clonotypes above 0.001 also appeared in blood.

Sequencing was done on a sample of blood. This sequence originates from a man over 45 with Graves' hyperthyroidism. The chain joins TRBV20-1 to TRBJ2-7; a weak D match, TRBD2 (6 bases). The CDR3, as DNA: TGCAGTGCTAGAGATGCGGGGTACGAGCAGTACTTC. Protein: CSARDAGYEQYF.